This T cell receptor (beta chain) was identified during a study of blood T cell repertoires in COVID-19 (dated by TCRdb to between 2020 and 2021). Background on the whole study: Samples covering the acute and convalescent phases of COVID-19 were provided by collaborators in the United States, Italy and Spain. The material from the prospective study consisted of cDNA or gDNA derived from T cells, B-cell-depleted T cells, or PBMCs. The dataset comprised deeply sampled blood TCRbeta repertoires from subjects exposed to, actively infected with, or recovered from COVID-19. A freely available public database, intended as a resource for researchers studying the immune response to SARS-CoV-2, is where the repertoires were released. Samples came from the ongoing ImmuneRACE study (first 160 participants) plus 1,254 subjects from 6 global collaborators. Nearly every sample came with metadata listing a de-identified subject ID, COVID-19 status, age in years and sex. HLA class I and class II types, where available, came from metadata supplied by the sample provider rather than from assay-based typing. Points the paper makes about the study in general: The amount of clinical and demographic metadata varied by source and participant and was provided uncurated.

TCRbeta CDR3 regions were amplified from genomic DNA using the immunoSEQ Assay, a bias-controlled multiplex PCR. As for how the authors treated the data: The number of nucleated cells in each sample was estimated from the amplification of reference gene primers within the assay. To quantify the absolute abundance of each unique TCRbeta CDR3 rearrangement, sequence reads were collapsed and filtered. For each sample, productive Simpson clonality was calculated as the square root of Simpson's diversity index across productive rearrangements. The table comes from immuneACCESS by way of TCRdb, which keeps in-frame sequences with V and J called. Part of the clones is missing from these tables; in studies checked, under half for an unresolved V gene and the rest for unknown reasons. V, J and clone size derive from that table, while D and trimming were established from the DNA sequence. Across this sample there are over 300,000 clones, with nearly 90% seen only once. The leading ten clones occupy 6.5% of the sample.

Comment on this clone: No cognate antigen has been identified for it. It has no much larger one-base neighbor in the sample; base qualities were not kept.

Taken from cysteine to phenylalanine, the CDR3 has 16 residues. Only the CDR3 part of the read is kept: 48 bases, read in frame from the first base. In the germline V gene, CDR1 corresponds to SNHLY and CDR2 to FYNNEI. The trim is 4 bases for V and 4 bases for J, with a gap of 19 bases between the germline ends. Collaborating institutions collected whole blood in K2EDTA tubes following their own protocols. Collaborator samples were shipped for TCRbeta analysis as frozen whole blood, isolated PBMCs, or DNA extracted from either sample type. The V gene is TRBV2 and the J gene is TRBJ2-5; a tentative D match to TRBD1 spans 6 bases. This sequence originates from a man between 18 and 35 years old with active or convalescent COVID-19. The source material was peripheral blood. The bases are TGTGCCAGCAGTGCCCCCTCCCGTTGGACAGCAGAGACCCAGTACTTC. Its protein reads: CASSAPSRWTAETQYF.